This T cell receptor beta chain comes out of a study of blood T cell repertoires in COVID-19. Overall study context: Nucleic acid was either cDNA or gDNA, and it came from T cells, B-cell-depleted T cells, or PBMCs.

Study members were between roughly 18 and 90 years old and lived in some 26 US regions. Cohorts were assigned according to the clinical history that participants reported. Using immunoSEQ multiplex PCR, the repertoire was profiled, and TCRdb retains in-frame clones only, with some absent. Of about 250,000 clones in the sample, 75% to 90% are singletons; the top ten hold under 2.5%. V gave up 5 bases and J gave up 6 bases; unmatched junction bases: 9. Per the germline V gene, CDR1 is SGHRS and CDR2 is YFSETQ. The CDR3 contains 15 residues. The chain combines TRBV5-1 with TRBJ2-2; 8 bases agree with TRBD1. This receptor was taken from a woman aged 18-29 years who had recovered from COVID-19. The sample was PBMCs or T cells enriched from blood (not recorded which). The CDR3 nucleotides are TGCGCCAGCAGTCCGGACAGGGCCATACCCGGGGAGCTGTTTTTT. Translated, it gives CASSPDRAIPGELFF.